One and the same sample provided the 29 T cell receptor beta chains below, sequenced in a study of Graves' ophthalmopathy and Graves' hyperthyroidism. Amplified TCR beta CDR3 regions were obtained using RNA transcripts as template. HTBI primers primed a first-round RT-PCR, and a second-round multiplex PCR followed. TCRdb re-derived calls from the multiplex PCR reads in MiXCR, one entry per CDR3 protein. Seen here are approximately 480,000 distinct CDR3 sequences, under 15% observed once, and the top ten hold about 10%. The sequencing input was blood. The receptors shown here come from a woman aged 25 to 39 with Graves' ophthalmopathy.

In this sample, this clonotype turned up a few times. This chain uses TRBV28 with TRBJ1-5, with TRBD1 matching over 9 bases. CDR3 length equals 16 residues. The trim removed 5 bases at V and 6 bases at J, leaving 11 bases unmatched. Germline-derived CDR1 and CDR2 are MDHEN and SYDVKM. The CDR3 DNA follows: TGTGCCAGCAGTCCCCAGGACAGGGGTTCGGGTCAGCCCCAGCATTTT. Residues: CASSPQDRGSGQPQHF.

Points on this clonotype: Just one base apart from a much larger clone, this may be a read error. The genes are TRBV11-2 and TRBJ2-7; TRBD2 aligns across 11 bases. There are 16 residues in the CDR3. Germline trimming cut 6 bases from V and 6 bases from J; bases unmatched to any gene: 13. CDR1 SGHAT and CDR2 FQNNGV come from the germline V gene. CDR3: CASRQSGTSGGGEQYF. The CDR3, as DNA: TGTGCCAGCAGGCAGTCCGGGACTAGCGGTGGGGGCGAGCAGTACTTC.

At least ten counts were recorded for this clonotype. This chain links TRBV27 with TRBJ2-7; possibly TRBD1 for D (5 bases). Trimming shortened V by 6 bases and J by 0 bases, and 15 bases separated the two germline ends. CDR1 and CDR2 from the germline V gene are MNHEY and SMNVEV (reference sequence). The CDR3 sequence is 15 residues long. CDR3 nucleotide sequence: TGTGCCAGCAGGCCTACAGGAATATCCTCCTACGAGCAGTACTTC. Protein sequence: CASRPTGISSYEQYF.

This clonotype came up many times. This CDR3 is CASSTTGGFSNQPQHF. The CDR3 DNA sequence: TGTGCCAGTAGTACCACAGGGGGCTTTAGCAATCAGCCCCAGCATTTT. The chain has TRBV19 and TRBJ1-5, with TRBD1 matching 9 bases. The CDR3 sequence is 16 residues long. V gave up 4 bases and J gave up 0 bases; unmatched junction bases: 4. The V gene's germline CDR1 is LNHDA and CDR2 SQIVND (reference sequence).

This clonotype was counted ten times or more. Here the CDR3 reads CASSFSAGEQYF. The DNA for the CDR3 is TGTGCCAGCAGTTTCTCGGCGGGCGAGCAGTACTTC. The chain carries TRBV25-1 and TRBJ2-7; the D gene is possibly TRBD2 (5 bases). The V gene's germline CDR1 is MGHDK and CDR2 SYGVNS. This CDR3 has 12 amino acids. Trimming shortened V by 5 bases and J by 6 bases, and 11 bases separated the two germline ends.

This clonotype has ten or more counts. This rearrangement joins TRBV28 to TRBJ1-5; TRBD1 matches 10 bases. The germline V gene encodes CDR1 MDHEN and CDR2 SYDVKM. With V trimmed by 2 bases and J by 8 bases, 6 bases remained unmatched. This CDR3 is 15 amino acids long. The CDR3, as DNA: TGTGCCAGCAGTTTACCGGACAGGGGGTGGGAGCCCCAGCATTTT. Encoded protein: CASSLPDRGWEPQHF.

The chain links TRBV20-1 to TRBJ2-5, with 10 bases identical to TRBD2. The CDR3 covers 17 residues. CDR1 and CDR2 (germline): DFQATT, SNEGSKA (reference sequence). Trimming removed 6 bases from V and 5 bases from J; junction bases left unmatched: 18. CDR3: CSALNLASGSLRETQYF. CDR3 bases: TGCAGTGCCCTAAATTTGGCTAGCGGGAGTTTACGGGAGACCCAGTACTTC.

This clonotype was counted ten times or more. The V and J genes are TRBV19 and TRBJ1-1, with a possible D match to TRBD1 (6 bases). This CDR3 is built from 11 residues. CDR1 and CDR2 from the germline V gene are LNHDA and SQIVND (reference sequence). The V gene lost 5 bases and the J gene lost 8 bases, with 9 bases spanning the gap. The CDR3 loop reads CASSRDIEAFF. CDR3 bases: TGTGCCAGTAGTCGGGACATAGAAGCTTTCTTT. The full variable domain, with the rest looked up from reference TRBV19 and TRBJ1-1, is DGGITQSPKYLFRKEGQNVTLSCEQNLNHDAMYWYRQDPGQGLRLIYYSQIVNDFQKGDIAEGYSVSREKKESFPLTVTSAQKNPTAFYLCASSRDIEAFFGQGTRLTVV.

J is TRBJ2-7 and V is TRBV4-2; D is perhaps TRBD1 or TRBD2 (8 bases each). In germline, CDR1 is LGHNA, CDR2 YNFKEQ. V lost 4 bases, J lost 8 bases, and 30 bases lay in between. CDR3 length equals 18 residues. CDR3 sequence reads: CASSPRQGLERESTKQYF. The CDR3, as DNA: TGTGCCAGCAGCCCGAGACAGGGGCTTGAGCGGGAGTCTACGAAGCAGTACTTC.

This clonotype was seen ten or more times. The rearrangement joins TRBV10-3 to TRBJ1-5; D remains ambiguous. V lost 2 bases and J 0 bases, leaving 5 bases between the germline ends. This CDR3 is built from 14 residues. Per the germline V gene, CDR1 is ENHRY and CDR2 is SYGVKD. CDR3: CAISETSSNQPQHF. CDR3 bases: TGTGCCATCAGTGAGACTTCTAGCAATCAGCCCCAGCATTTT.

This clonotype was recorded at least ten times. This chain connects TRBV6-2 or TRBV6-3 to TRBJ2-7; 7 nucleotides line up with TRBD1. From germline, CDR1 is MNHEY and CDR2 SVGEGT. CDR3 size: 16 residues. V shed 0 bases, J shed 1 base, and the junction held 6 bases outside the gene matches. This CDR3 is CASSYSGTDRSYEQYF. The CDR3 coding sequence is TGTGCCAGCAGTTACTCGGGGACAGACCGATCCTACGAGCAGTACTTC.

This clonotype has a count of ten or more. The V and J genes are TRBV11-3 and TRBJ1-1, with TRBD1 matching 12 bases. This CDR3 has 15 amino acids. Looked up from germline, CDR1 is SGHNT and CDR2 is YENEEA. The V and J ends lost 4 bases and 6 bases, in that order; junction bases with no gene match: 6. This CDR3 is CASSWGTGGVSEAFF. The CDR3 DNA sequence: TGTGCCAGCAGCTGGGGGACAGGGGGCGTTTCTGAAGCTTTCTTT.

This clonotype was counted a few times. The V gene is TRBV3-1, the J gene TRBJ1-2, with 9 bases that match TRBD1. In germline, CDR1 is LGHDT, CDR2 YNNKEL (reference sequence). The CDR3 covers 15 residues. V was pared by 5 bases and J by 3 bases, with 7 bases of the junction left unmatched. CDR3 bases: TGTGCCAGCAGCTTCGGGACAGGGACAGACTATGGCTACACCTTC. Residues: CASSFGTGTDYGYTF. Using reference TRBV3-1 and TRBJ1-2 for the parts outside the CDR3, the full variable domain is DTAVSQTPKYLVTQMGNDKSIKCEQNLGHDTMYWYKQDSKKFLKIMFSYNNKELIINETVPNRFSPKSPDKAHLNLHINSLELGDSAVYFCASSFGTGTDYGYTFGSGTRLTVV.

This clonotype has at least ten counts. The chain links TRBV29-1 to TRBJ1-2; weak D call: TRBD1 (5 bases). Trimming pared 7 bases from V and 2 bases from J, leaving 11 bases between. The CDR3 runs to 12 residues. The V gene's germline CDR1 is SQVTM and CDR2 ANQGSEA. CDR3 loop: CSADRENYGYTF. The CDR3 DNA sequence: TGCAGCGCCGACAGAGAGAACTATGGCTACACCTTC.

This clonotype appeared many times. This chain uses TRBV2 with TRBJ1-5; perhaps TRBD1 as D (5 bases). The V gene's germline CDR1 is SNHLY and CDR2 FYNNEI. V lost 7 bases and J 0 bases, leaving 16 bases between the germline ends. The CDR3 is 16 residues long. In nucleotides, the CDR3 is TGTGCCAGCACCCTAGACTCACAGGTTAGCAATCAGCCCCAGCATTTT. This codes for CASTLDSQVSNQPQHF.

The sample holds a few counts of this clonotype. The rearrangement joins TRBV2 to TRBJ2-3, with TRBD1 identical over 10 bases. The CDR3 is made up of 19 amino acids. V shed 4 bases and J 3 bases; nucleotides not matched to a gene: 16. Germline values: CDR1 SNHLY, CDR2 FYNNEI. The CDR3 nucleotides are TGTGCCAGCAGTGGCGGACAGGGGGGGCTAGCGCCCGAGACAGATACGCAGTATTTT. Encoded protein: CASSGGQGGLAPETDTQYF.

This clonotype was found many times. V usage is TRBV15 and J usage is TRBJ1-5; D remains ambiguous. CDR3 length equals 14 residues. Trimming removed 0 bases from V and 0 bases from J, with 3 bases in between. Germline V lookup: CDR1 LNHNV, CDR2 YYDKDF (reference sequence). The CDR3 sequence: CATSREFSNQPQHF. The CDR3 region has the DNA TGTGCCACCAGCAGAGAATTTAGCAATCAGCCCCAGCATTTT.

At least ten counts were recorded for this clonotype. The chain couples TRBV12-3 or TRBV12-4 to TRBJ2-2, with 8 bases fitting TRBD2. Germline trimming cut 3 bases from V and 6 bases from J; bases unmatched to any gene: 9. The CDR3 totals 16 residues. The CDR3: CASSFTLAGPAGELFF. In DNA, the CDR3 is TGTGCCAGCAGTTTTACCTTAGCGGGGCCGGCCGGGGAGCTGTTTTTT.

Ten or more counts support this clonotype. The genes are TRBV20-1 and TRBJ2-5, with unresolved D. The V and J ends lost 4 bases and 5 bases respectively, with 5 bases between them. Germline V gene sequence: CDR1 DFQATT, CDR2 SNEGSKA (reference sequence). The CDR3 loop spans 10 amino acids. The CDR3 sequence is CSAMWETQYF. CDR3 in DNA: TGCAGTGCTATGTGGGAGACCCAGTACTTC.

This clonotype was picked up many times. The chain is built from TRBV24-1 and TRBJ2-2; a weak D match, TRBD1 (5 bases). The CDR3 has 15 amino acids. CDR1 KGHDR and CDR2 SFDVKD come from the germline V gene. V lost 3 bases to trimming and J lost 1 base, with 8 bases between them. CDR3 sequence: CATSDPDRNTGELFF. CDR3 coding DNA: TGTGCCACCAGTGATCCCGACAGGAACACCGGGGAGCTGTTTTTT.

The chain couples TRBV29-1 to TRBJ2-2; D remains ambiguous. In germline, CDR1 is SQVTM, CDR2 ANQGSEA. Trimming pared 1 base from V and 3 bases from J, leaving 6 bases between. The CDR3 runs to 13 residues. The CDR3 region is CSVEGRYTGELFF. DNA for the CDR3: TGCAGCGTTGAAGGGCGTTACACCGGGGAGCTGTTTTTT.

This clonotype was counted at least ten times. Its ends do not fully match the called genes, so a read error is possible. J is TRBJ2-5 and V is TRBV20-1, with TRBD2 identical over 9 bases. Germline-derived CDR1 and CDR2 are DFQATT and SNEGSKA (reference sequence). The CDR3 is 10 residues long. In DNA, the CDR3 is TGCAGTGCCCAGCGGGGGGCGAGGGACTTC. Translation gives CSAQRGARDF.

CDR3 in DNA: TGTGCCACCAGCCCTGGACAGTCAGTCTCTGGAAACACCATATATTTT. Its translation: CATSPGQSVSGNTIYF. The chain is built from TRBV15 and TRBJ1-3; D perhaps matches TRBD1 (6 bases). Germline V gives CDR1 LNHNV, CDR2 YYDKDF (reference sequence). The CDR3 extends over 16 amino acids. Trimming stripped 5 bases from V and 0 bases from J, with 14 bases between.

This clonotype showed up just a few times. V is TRBV11-2 and J is TRBJ1-3; tentatively, D is TRBD1 (5 bases). Deletions cut 2 bases from V and 0 bases from J, with 11 bases between. Looked up from germline, CDR1 is SGHAT and CDR2 is FQNNGV. The CDR3 extends over 16 amino acids. The CDR3 bases are TGTGCCAGCAGCTTACGTACAGGTGACTCTGGAAACACCATATATTTT. The encoded protein is CASSLRTGDSGNTIYF.

This clonotype was picked up many times. The rearrangement uses TRBV2 and TRBJ2-4, with 8 bases identical to TRBD1. The trim removed 6 bases at V and 0 bases at J, leaving 4 bases unmatched. The CDR3 runs to 15 residues. Germline loops: CDR1 SNHLY, CDR2 FYNNEI. The CDR3 DNA sequence: TGTGCCAGCAGCGACAGGGGAATAGCCAAAAACATTCAGTACTTC. Amino acid sequence: CASSDRGIAKNIQYF. Full variable domain (missing parts from reference TRBV2 and TRBJ2-4): EPEVTQTPSHQVTQMGQEVILRCVPISNHLYFYWYRQILGQKVEFLVSFYNNEISEKSEIFDDQFSVERPDGSNFTLKIRSTKLEDSAMYFCASSDRGIAKNIQYFGAGTRLSVL.

This clonotype has just one count. This chain connects TRBV12-3 or TRBV12-4 to TRBJ2-7; TRBD1 aligns across 7 bases. The CDR3 loop spans 15 amino acids. Germline trimming cut 1 base from V and 3 bases from J; bases unmatched to any gene: 6. CDR3 bases: TGTGCCAGCAGTTTAGACAGGGGAATGGTCTACGAGCAGTACTTC. This sequence encodes CASSLDRGMVYEQYF.

This clonotype was seen more than once but under ten times. The chain is built from TRBV12-3 or TRBV12-4 and TRBJ2-7; D is possibly TRBD2 (5 bases). Trimming took 3 bases from V and 4 from J, leaving 19 bases between them. This CDR3 is 16 amino acids long. CDR3 nucleotides: TGTGCCAGCAGTTTCGGACCCGCGGGCGCACAATACGAGCAGTACTTC. Protein product: CASSFGPAGAQYEQYF.

In this sample, this clonotype turned up a few times. The chain links TRBV30 to TRBJ1-5; a weak D match, TRBD1 (5 bases). V lost 2 bases, J lost 3 bases, and 11 bases lay in between. Per germline, CDR1 GTSNPN and CDR2 SVGIG (reference sequence). The CDR3 has 14 amino acids. CDR3 region: CAWSMGQNNQPQHF. In DNA, the CDR3 is TGTGCCTGGAGTATGGGGCAGAACAATCAGCCCCAGCATTTT.

At least ten counts were recorded for this clonotype. This chain uses TRBV12-3 or TRBV12-4 with TRBJ2-2; TRBD2 might be the D (6 bases). With 3 bases removed from V and 3 bases from J, the gap between germline ends came to 23 bases. CDR3 length: 19 amino acids. The CDR3 nucleotides are TGTGCCAGCAGTTTTGACGGGGACTTCGCCAGCTGGGACACCGGGGAGCTGTTTTTT. Its protein is CASSFDGDFASWDTGELFF.